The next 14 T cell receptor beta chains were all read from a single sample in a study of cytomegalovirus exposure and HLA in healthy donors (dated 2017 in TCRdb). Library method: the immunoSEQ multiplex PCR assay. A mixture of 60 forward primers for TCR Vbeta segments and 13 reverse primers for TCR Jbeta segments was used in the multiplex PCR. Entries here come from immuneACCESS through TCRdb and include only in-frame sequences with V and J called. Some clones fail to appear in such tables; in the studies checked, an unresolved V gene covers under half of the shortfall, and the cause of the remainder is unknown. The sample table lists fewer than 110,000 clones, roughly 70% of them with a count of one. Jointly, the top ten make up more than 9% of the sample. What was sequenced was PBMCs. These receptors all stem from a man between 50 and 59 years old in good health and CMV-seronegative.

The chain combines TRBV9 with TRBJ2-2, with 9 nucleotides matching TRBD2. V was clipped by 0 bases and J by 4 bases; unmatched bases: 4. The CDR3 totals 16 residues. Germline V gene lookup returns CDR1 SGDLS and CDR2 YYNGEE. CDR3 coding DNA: TGTGCCAGCAGCGTAGGAGGCGGGGGGGCCACCGGGGAGCTGTTTTTT. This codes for CASSVGGGGATGELFF.

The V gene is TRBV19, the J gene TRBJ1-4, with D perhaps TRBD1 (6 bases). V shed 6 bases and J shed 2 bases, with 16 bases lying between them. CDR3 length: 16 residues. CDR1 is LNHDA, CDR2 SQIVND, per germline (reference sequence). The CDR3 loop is CASSLTGRNTNEKLFF. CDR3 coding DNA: TGTGCCAGTAGCCTTACAGGGCGAAACACTAATGAAAAACTGTTTTTT. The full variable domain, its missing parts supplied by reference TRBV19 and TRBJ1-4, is DGGITQSPKYLFRKEGQNVTLSCEQNLNHDAMYWYRQDPGQGLRLIYYSQIVNDFQKGDIAEGYSVSREKKESFPLTVTSAQKNPTAFYLCASSLTGRNTNEKLFFGSGTQLSVL.

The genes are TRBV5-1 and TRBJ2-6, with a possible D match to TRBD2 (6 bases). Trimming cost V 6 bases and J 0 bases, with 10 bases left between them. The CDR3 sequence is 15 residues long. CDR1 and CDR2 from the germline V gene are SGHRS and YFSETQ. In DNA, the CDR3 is TGCGCCAGCATGGTCGGGGGCTCTGGGGCCAACGTCCTGACTTTC. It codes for CASMVGGSGANVLTF. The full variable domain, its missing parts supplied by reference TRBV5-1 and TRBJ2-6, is KAGVTQTPRYLIKTRGQQVTLSCSPISGHRSVSWYQQTPGQGLQFLFEYFSETQRNKGNFPGRFSGRQFSNSRSEMNVSTLELGDSALYLCASMVGGSGANVLTFGAGSRLTVL.

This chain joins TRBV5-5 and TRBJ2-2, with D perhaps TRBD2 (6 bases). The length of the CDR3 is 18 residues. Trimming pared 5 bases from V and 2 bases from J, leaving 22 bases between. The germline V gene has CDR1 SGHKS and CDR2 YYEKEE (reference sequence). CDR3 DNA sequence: TGTGCCAGCAGTCTGGCTTGGGTTAGCGGCCTTAACACCGGGGAGCTGTTTTTT. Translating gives CASSLAWVSGLNTGELFF.

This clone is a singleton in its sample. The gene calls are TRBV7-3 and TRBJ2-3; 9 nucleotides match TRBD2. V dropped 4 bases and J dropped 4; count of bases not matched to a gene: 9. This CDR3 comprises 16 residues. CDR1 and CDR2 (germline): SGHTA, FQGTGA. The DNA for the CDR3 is TGTGCCAGCAGCTCGGGGACTAGCAGGAGGGCAGATACGCAGTATTTT. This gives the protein CASSSGTSRRADTQYF. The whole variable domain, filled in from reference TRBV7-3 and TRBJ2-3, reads GAGVSQTPSNKVTEKGKYVELRCDPISGHTALYWYRQSLGQGPEFLIYFQGTGAADDSGLPNDRFFAVRPEGSVSTLKIQRTERGDSAVYLCASSSGTSRRADTQYFGPGTRLTVL.

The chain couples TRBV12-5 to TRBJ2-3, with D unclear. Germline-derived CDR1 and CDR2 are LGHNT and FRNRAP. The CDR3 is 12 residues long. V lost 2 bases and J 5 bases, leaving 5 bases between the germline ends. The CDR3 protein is CASGLTGDTQYF. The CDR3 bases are TGTGCTAGTGGTTTGACCGGAGATACGCAGTATTTT. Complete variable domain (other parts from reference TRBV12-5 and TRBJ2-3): DARVTQTPRHKVTEMGQEVTMRCQPILGHNTVFWYRQTMMQGLELLAYFRNRAPLDDSGMPKDRFSAEMPDATLATLKIQPSEPRDSAVYFCASGLTGDTQYFGPGTRLTVL.

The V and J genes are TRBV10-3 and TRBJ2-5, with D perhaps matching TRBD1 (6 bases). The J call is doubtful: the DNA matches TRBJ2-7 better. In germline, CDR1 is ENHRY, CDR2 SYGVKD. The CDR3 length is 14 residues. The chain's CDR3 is CAISESDRTYEQYF. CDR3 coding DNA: TGTGCCATCAGTGAGTCGGACAGAACCTACGAGCAGTACTTC.

The CDR3: CASSGDRGEAFF. The DNA for the CDR3 is TGTGCCAGCAGCGGTGACAGGGGTGAAGCTTTCTTT. The chain combines TRBV2 with TRBJ1-1; 8 bases map to TRBD1. The CDR3 covers 12 residues. Germline V CDR1 and CDR2: SNHLY, FYNNEI. The trim removed 6 bases at V and 7 bases at J, leaving 4 bases unmatched.

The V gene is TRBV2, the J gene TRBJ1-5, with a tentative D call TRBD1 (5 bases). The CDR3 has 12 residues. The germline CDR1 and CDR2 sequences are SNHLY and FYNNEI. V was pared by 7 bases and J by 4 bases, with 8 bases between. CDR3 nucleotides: TGTGCCAGCATGCGGGGGAATCAGCCCCAGCATTTT. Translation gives CASMRGNQPQHF.

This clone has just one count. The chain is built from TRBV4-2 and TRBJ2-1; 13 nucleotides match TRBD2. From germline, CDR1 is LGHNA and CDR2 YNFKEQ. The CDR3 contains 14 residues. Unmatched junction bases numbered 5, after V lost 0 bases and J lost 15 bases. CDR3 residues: CASSQDLTSGRRFF. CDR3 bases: TGTGCCAGCAGCCAAGATCTGACTAGCGGGAGGAGGTTCTTC.

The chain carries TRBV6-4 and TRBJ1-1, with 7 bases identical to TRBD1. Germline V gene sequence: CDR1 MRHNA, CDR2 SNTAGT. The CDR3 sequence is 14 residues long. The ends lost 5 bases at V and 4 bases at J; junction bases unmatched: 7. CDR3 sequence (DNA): TGTGCCAGCAGTACCCAGGGGGGCGGCACTGAAGCTTTCTTT. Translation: CASSTQGGGTEAFF.

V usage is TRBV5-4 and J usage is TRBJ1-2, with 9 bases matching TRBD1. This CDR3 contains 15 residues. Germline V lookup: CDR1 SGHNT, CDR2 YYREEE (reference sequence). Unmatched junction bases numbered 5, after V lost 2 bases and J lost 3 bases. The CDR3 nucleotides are TGTGCCAGCAGCTTAGGACAGGGGACGGACTATGGCTACACCTTC. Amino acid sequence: CASSLGQGTDYGYTF.

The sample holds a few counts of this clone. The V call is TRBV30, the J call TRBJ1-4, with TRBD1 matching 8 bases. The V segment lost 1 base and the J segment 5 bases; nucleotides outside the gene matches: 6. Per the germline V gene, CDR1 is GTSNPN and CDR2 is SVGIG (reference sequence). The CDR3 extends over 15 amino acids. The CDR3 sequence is CAWSAFRDRNEKLFF. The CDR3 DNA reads TGTGCCTGGAGTGCATTCCGGGACAGGAATGAAAAACTGTTTTTT.

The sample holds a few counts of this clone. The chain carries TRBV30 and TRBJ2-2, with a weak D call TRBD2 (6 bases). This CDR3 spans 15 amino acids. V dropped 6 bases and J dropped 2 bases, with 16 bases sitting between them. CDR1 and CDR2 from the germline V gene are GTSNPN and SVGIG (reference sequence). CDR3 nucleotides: TGTGCCTGTAACAAGGGGCGGGGTAACACCGGGGAGCTGTTTTTT. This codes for CACNKGRGNTGELFF. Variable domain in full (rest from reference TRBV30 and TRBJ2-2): SQTIHQWPATLVQPVGSPLSLECTVEGTSNPNLYWYRQAAGRGLQLLFYSVGIGQISSEVPQNLSASRPQDRQFILSSKKLLLSDSGFYLCACNKGRGNTGELFFGEGSRLTVL.